One T cell receptor beta chain is described in this entry. Its specific antigen is unknown. No much larger clone exists at a distance of one base, and base qualities are not known. Whole blood was collected in K2EDTA tubes by collaborating institutions according to the institutions' own protocols. For TCRbeta analysis, collaborators shipped samples in one of three forms: frozen whole blood, isolated PBMCs, or DNA extracted from either of those sample types. This entry comes from a study of blood T cell repertoires in COVID-19 (dated by TCRdb to the early 2020s). For the study in its entirety: Samples from collaborators originated in the United States, Italy and Spain and spanned both the acute and convalescent phases of COVID-19. The prospective study material was composed of cDNA or gDNA derived from T cells, B-cell-depleted T cells, or PBMCs. Deeply sampled blood TCRbeta repertoires from subjects exposed to, actively infected with, or recovered from COVID-19 were included in the dataset. Where HLA class I and class II types were available, the types were taken from metadata supplied by the sample provider, not from assay-based typing. The repertoires were made available in a free public database intended to serve as a resource for research on the immune response to SARS-CoV-2. The sample metadata nearly always contained a de-identified subject ID, COVID-19 status, age in years and sex. The samples were drawn from the first 160 participants of the ongoing ImmuneRACE study and from 1,254 subjects provided by 6 global collaborators. What the authors observed across the whole study: The amount of clinical and demographic metadata varied by source and participant and was provided uncurated.

TCRbeta CDR3 regions were amplified from genomic DNA by means of the immunoSEQ Assay, a bias-controlled multiplex PCR. The paper's data handling went like this. Nucleated cell counts per sample were estimated from amplification of reference gene primers within the assay. To quantify the absolute abundance of each unique TCRbeta CDR3 rearrangement, sequence reads were collapsed and filtered. For each sample, productive Simpson clonality was calculated as the square root of Simpson's diversity index over productive rearrangements. This is the immuneACCESS table as TCRdb keeps it, with only in-frame sequences that have V and J called. A part of the clones is gone; compared with another copy, unresolved V genes explain less than half, and the rest is unexplained. Clone size and the V and J calls come from that table; the DNA yielded D and trimming. This sample has 70,000 to 95,000 clones in its table, and about 88% of those were observed once. The leading ten clones occupy about 5% of the sample.

Sequenced: peripheral blood. The sequence was obtained from a woman of 80 years or more with active COVID-19.

The CDR3 region reads CASSSPRQVGEQFF. The DNA sequence is as follows: TGTGCCAGCAGCTCCCCCAGACAGGTCGGTGAGCAGTTCTTC. The V and J segments used are TRBV11-2 and TRBJ2-1; the best D guess is TRBD1, with 6 bases matching. CDR1 and CDR2, per the germline V gene, are SGHAT and FQNNGV. Trimming removed 4 bases from V and 9 bases from J, leaving 16 bases between the germline ends. The cysteine opens and the phenylalanine closes a CDR3 of 14 amino acids. The CDR3 DNA has 42 bases and is translated from base 1.